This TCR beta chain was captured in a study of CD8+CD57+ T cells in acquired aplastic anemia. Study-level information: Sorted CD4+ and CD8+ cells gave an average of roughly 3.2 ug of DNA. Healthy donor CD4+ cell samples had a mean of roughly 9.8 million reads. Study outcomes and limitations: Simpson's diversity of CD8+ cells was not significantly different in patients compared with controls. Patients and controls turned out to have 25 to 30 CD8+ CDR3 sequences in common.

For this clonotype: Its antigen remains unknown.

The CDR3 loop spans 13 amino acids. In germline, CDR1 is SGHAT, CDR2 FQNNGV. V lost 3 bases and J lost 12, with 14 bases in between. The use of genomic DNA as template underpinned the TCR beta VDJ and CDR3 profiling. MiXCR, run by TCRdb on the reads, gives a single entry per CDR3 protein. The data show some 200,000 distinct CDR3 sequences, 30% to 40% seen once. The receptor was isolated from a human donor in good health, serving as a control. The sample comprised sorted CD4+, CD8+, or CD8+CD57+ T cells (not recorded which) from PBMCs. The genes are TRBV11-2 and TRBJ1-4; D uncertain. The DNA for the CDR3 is TGTGCCAGCAGCTTTACCTTTGGCGAAGAACTGTTTTTT. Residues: CASSFTFGEELFF.